The rows below give T cell receptor beta chains drawn from one sample of a study of T cells in Graves' hyperthyroidism and ophthalmopathy. TCRdb reanalysed the multiplex PCR reads using MiXCR and keeps one entry per CDR3 protein. The sample yields about 560,000 distinct CDR3 sequences, 16% seen once. The material sequenced was blood. Receptor source: a woman under 30 with Graves' hyperthyroidism. Both conserved end residues are part of each CDR3. Each record gives: V gene, clone size, D gene, J gene, CDR3 length, CDR3 DNA, CDR3 protein. The D gene is left open where the match is weak. Rows may omit the clone size; those that give it use once, few, many or a size class.

V: TRBV18
size: many
D: TRBD1
J: TRBJ1-1
length: 12
DNA: TGTGCCAGCTCAGAACAGGGGGCTGAAGCTTTCTTT
CDR3: CASSEQGAEAFF

V: TRBV6-1
size: few
D: NA
J: TRBJ2-5
length: 17
DNA: TGTGCCAGCAGTGAATCAGGACTGCCCCTCGGGGGCGAGACCCAGTACTTC
CDR3: CASSESGLPLGGETQYF

V: TRBV29-1
size: NA
D: NA
J: TRBJ2-1
length: 11
DNA: TGCAGCGTTGACAGGGTAGATGAGCAGTTCTTC
CDR3: CSVDRVDEQFF

V: TRBV19
size: few
D: TRBD1
J: TRBJ1-4
length: 13
DNA: TGTGCCAGTACAGACAGGGGGCGGGAAAAACTGTTTTTT
CDR3: CASTDRGREKLFF

V: TRBV6-6
size: many
D: NA
J: TRBJ2-2
length: 15
DNA: TGTGCCAGCAGTTACACTAAAGCGGTCACCGGGGAGCTGTTTTTT
CDR3: CASSYTKAVTGELFF

V: TRBV20-1
size: many
D: TRBD1
J: TRBJ2-3
length: 14
DNA: TGCAGTGCTATGACAGGGGTTCTAGGGGATACGCAGTATTTT
CDR3: CSAMTGVLGDTQYF

V: TRBV4-1
size: NA
D: NA
J: TRBJ1-5
length: 15
DNA: TGCGCCAGCAGCCAGAGACACCCTAGCAATCAGCCCCAGCATTTT
CDR3: CASSQRHPSNQPQHF

V: TRBV11-2
size: NA
D: NA
J: TRBJ2-6
length: 17
DNA: TGTGCCAGCAGCTTAGGGAAGCCACCCTCTGGGGCCAACGTCCTGACTTTC
CDR3: CASSLGKPPSGANVLTF

V: TRBV19
size: few
D: TRBD1
J: TRBJ2-1
length: 15
DNA: TGTGCCAGTAACATGGGGCCAGGGGGTTACAATGAGCAGTTCTTC
CDR3: CASNMGPGGYNEQFF

V: TRBV25-1
size: NA
D: NA
J: TRBJ1-5
length: 15
DNA: TGTGCCAGCAGTGCGGGGGGCGGAGGCAATCAGCCCCAGCATTTT
CDR3: CASSAGGGGNQPQHF

V: TRBV7-9
size: NA
D: NA
J: TRBJ2-1
length: 15
DNA: TGTGCTAGCAGCTTCGGGAAGTCCGCCTACAATGAGCAGTTCTTC
CDR3: CASSFGKSAYNEQFF

V: TRBV4-2
size: few
D: TRBD2
J: TRBJ2-5
length: 16
DNA: TGTGCCAGCAGCCACGGGGAGGGTGAAGAATGGGAGACCCAGTACTTC
CDR3: CASSHGEGEEWETQYF

V: TRBV6-2/TRBV6-3
size: NA
D: NA
J: TRBJ2-7
length: 13
DNA: TGTGCCAGCAGTGTGTTCAGGTCCTACGAGCAGTACTTC
CDR3: CASSVFRSYEQYF

V: TRBV3-1
size: many
D: NA
J: TRBJ2-3
length: 18
DNA: TGTGCCAGCAGCCAAGCGAGGGATGAAGCGTCCGGACTGGATACGCAGTATTTT
CDR3: CASSQARDEASGLDTQYF

V: TRBV19
size: few
D: NA
J: TRBJ1-4
length: 16
DNA: TGTGCCAGTAGTATTTCTAGGAAGGGCCGTAATGAAAAACTGTTTTTT
CDR3: CASSISRKGRNEKLFF

V: TRBV7-8
size: many
D: NA
J: TRBJ1-4
length: 13
DNA: TGTGCCAGCAGCTTAGTCCTAGGTGAAAAACTGTTTTTT
CDR3: CASSLVLGEKLFF

V: TRBV7-9
size: many
D: NA
J: TRBJ2-7
length: 14
DNA: TGTGCCAGCAGCCTCAGTGTATTCTCCTACGAGCAGTACTTC
CDR3: CASSLSVFSYEQYF

V: TRBV11-2
size: many
D: NA
J: TRBJ2-1
length: 13
DNA: TGTGCCAGCAGCGTACAGGGTACGGTTGAGCAGTTCTTC
CDR3: CASSVQGTVEQFF

V: TRBV4-2
size: NA
D: TRBD1
J: TRBJ1-4
length: 20
DNA: TGTGCCAGCAGCCAAGATGCGCTTTATTCGTCCGGGACAGAAAATGAAAAACTGTTTTTT
CDR3: CASSQDALYSSGTENEKLFF

V: TRBV10-3
size: many
D: NA
J: TRBJ2-7
length: 10
DNA: TGTGCCATCGGCAACGCCGAGCAGTACTTC
CDR3: CAIGNAEQYF

V: TRBV7-2
size: many
D: NA
J: TRBJ1-6
length: 13
DNA: TGTGCCAGCAGCTTGGTTCTTGAGTCACCCCTCCACTTT
CDR3: CASSLVLESPLHF

V: TRBV20-1
size: many
D: TRBD1
J: TRBJ1-2
length: 15
DNA: TGCAGTGCTTACCACAGGGGGCGCCGGGACTATGGCTACACCTTC
CDR3: CSAYHRGRRDYGYTF

V: TRBV5-1
size: few
D: NA
J: TRBJ1-6
length: 17
DNA: TGCGCCAGCAGCCCTGGGACACCCAGAGTTTATAATTCACCCCTCCACTTT
CDR3: CASSPGTPRVYNSPLHF

V: TRBV6-2/TRBV6-3
size: NA
D: NA
J: TRBJ2-7
length: 13
DNA: TGTGCCAGCAGTTACTCGACTTTAGGCGAGCAGTACTTC
CDR3: CASSYSTLGEQYF

V: TRBV10-1
size: few
D: NA
J: TRBJ2-7
length: 12
DNA: TGCGCCAGCAGTGGGGCCGAGAACGAGCAGTACTTC
CDR3: CASSGAENEQYF

V: TRBV20-1
size: many
D: NA
J: TRBJ1-2
length: 13
DNA: TGCAGTGCTGGCTTTTCCTCAATATATGGCTACACCTTC
CDR3: CSAGFSSIYGYTF

V: TRBV20-1
size: many
D: NA
J: TRBJ2-1
length: 12
DNA: TGCAGTGCAATGGGGGCATACAATGAGCAGTTCTTC
CDR3: CSAMGAYNEQFF

V: TRBV24-1
size: few
D: NA
J: TRBJ1-4
length: 14
DNA: TGTGCCACCAGTGATGTCGGGTCGGACGAAAAACTGTTTTTT
CDR3: CATSDVGSDEKLFF

V: TRBV29-1
size: few
D: TRBD1
J: TRBJ2-1
length: 15
DNA: TGCAGCGTTGGGACAGGGGGGTCCTCCTACAATGAGCAGTTCTTC
CDR3: CSVGTGGSSYNEQFF

V: TRBV7-2
size: few
D: TRBD1
J: TRBJ2-1
length: 18
DNA: TGTGCCAGCAGCATCCGGACAGGGGATGCCTTCTCCTACAATGAGCAGTTCTTC
CDR3: CASSIRTGDAFSYNEQFF

V: TRBV4-1
size: NA
D: NA
J: TRBJ1-1
length: 16
DNA: TGCGCCAGCAGCCAGCCGAGCAGGGGCCGGAACACTGAAGCTTTCTTT
CDR3: CASSQPSRGRNTEAFF

V: TRBV30
size: few
D: NA
J: TRBJ2-7
length: 15
DNA: TGTGCCTGGAGTGTTGAGGGACAACATCGATTAGAGCAGTACTTC
CDR3: CAWSVEGQHRLEQYF

V: TRBV5-1
size: few
D: TRBD2
J: TRBJ2-7
length: 16
DNA: TGCGCCAGCAGCTTGGCCCCCCTAGCGGGAACGTACGAGCAGTACTTC
CDR3: CASSLAPLAGTYEQYF